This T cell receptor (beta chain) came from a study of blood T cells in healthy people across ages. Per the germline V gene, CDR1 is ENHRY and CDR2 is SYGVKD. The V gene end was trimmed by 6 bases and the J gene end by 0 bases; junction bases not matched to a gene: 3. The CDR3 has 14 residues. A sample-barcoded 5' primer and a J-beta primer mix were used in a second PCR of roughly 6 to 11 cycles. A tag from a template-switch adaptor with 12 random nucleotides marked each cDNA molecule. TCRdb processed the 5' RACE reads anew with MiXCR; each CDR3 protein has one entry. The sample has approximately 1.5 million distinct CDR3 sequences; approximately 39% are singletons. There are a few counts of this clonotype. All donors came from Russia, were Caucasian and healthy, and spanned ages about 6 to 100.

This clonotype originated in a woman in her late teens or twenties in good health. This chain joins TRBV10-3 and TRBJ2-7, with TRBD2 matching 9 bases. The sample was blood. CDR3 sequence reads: CAIRTSGPSYEQYF. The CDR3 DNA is TGTGCCATCAGAACTAGCGGGCCCTCCTACGAGCAGTACTTC.